The clone carrying this T cell receptor (beta chain) was seen more than once but under ten times. Produced via immunoSEQ multiplex PCR; TCRdb's table is partial and in-frame only. The table has roughly 28,000 clones, about 95% seen once. Germline V gives CDR1 SGHKS, CDR2 YYEKEE (reference sequence). The CDR3 loop spans 15 amino acids. Trimming cost V 2 bases and J 2 bases, with 13 bases left between them. The sorted conventional CD4+ T cells were CD25-low and CD127-high, with genomic DNA sequenced. This record belongs to a study of regulatory and conventional T cells in RAG deficiency. These data also formed part of another study, on regulatory T cells. This second study notes: The primer mix had 52 TRBV and 13 TRBJ primers.

Sequenced input: CD25- CD4+ T cells sorted from blood. This TCR was recovered from a human donor in good health. The chain combines TRBV5-5 with TRBJ1-2; TRBD1 is a possible D gene (6 bases). CDR3 loop: CASSFGTRRNYGYTF. CDR3 DNA: TGTGCCAGCAGCTTTGGGACAAGGAGGAACTATGGCTACACCTTC.